These T cell receptor beta chains were read from a single sample in a study of blood T cell repertoires in COVID-19. TCRdb's copy holds only in-frame clones and misses some; the assay was immunoSEQ multiplex PCR. The profile shows 130,000 to 150,000 clones, 70% to 90% of them singletons. The sample consisted of peripheral blood. The receptors were sampled from an older woman with COVID-19, enrolled during active disease. CDR3s leave out the opening cysteine and the closing phenylalanine or tryptophan. The order of the fields is V gene, J gene, CDR3 protein.

TRBV5-4	TRBJ1-4	ASSPGVMDEKLF
TRBV27	TRBJ1-2	ASSSYSIDRDGYT
TRBV7-2	TRBJ2-1	ASRSNYGGPYNEQF
TRBV7-9	TRBJ1-5	ASSYVSDQPQH
TRBV15	TRBJ1-1	ATSRDRQGLIMNTEAF
TRBV6-1	TRBJ1-2	ASSERGWDSLSYGYT
TRBV6-2/TRBV6-3	TRBJ2-7	ASSYRLSGVFYEQY
TRBV4-1	TRBJ2-1	ASSPGGAGGNNEQF
TRBV3-1/TRBV3-2	TRBJ2-5	ASSPGTSGGQETQY
TRBV5-8	TRBJ2-7	ASSFPGTGVSYEQY
TRBV16	TRBJ1-5	ASSRRDRASNQPQH
TRBV19	TRBJ1-1	ASSSDRANTEAF
TRBV7-9	TRBJ2-1	ASSATVMFYNEQF
TRBV11-1	TRBJ1-4	ASSYGQGPNEKLF
TRBV6-6	TRBJ2-5	ASRKLADQETQY
TRBV18	TRBJ1-6	ASCEGAANSPLH
TRBV4-3	TRBJ2-7	ASSQHLGKGEYEQY
TRBV10-3	TRBJ2-5	AISGSSGGAHGEETQY
TRBV5-4	TRBJ1-1	ASSFGQGNTEAF
TRBV7-9	TRBJ1-1	ASSLARQGGTEAF